This entry lists 19 T cell receptor beta chains sequenced from one sample in a study of blood T cell repertoires in COVID-19 (TCRdb year 2020). The library was built by means of the immunoSEQ multiplex PCR assay. Drawn from immuneACCESS, this table holds only the in-frame rearrangements with V and J called that TCRdb kept. Clones are partly lost; checked studies trace under half to an unresolved V gene and leave the rest unexplained. In this sample the table shows more than 100,000 clones, around 84% of which occur a single time. Together, the top ten hold 2.4% of the sample. Sample: PBMCs or T cells enriched from blood (not recorded which). These receptors all come from a man aged 40-55 years with acute COVID-19.

The V and J genes are TRBV4-1 and TRBJ2-1, with 8 bases that match TRBD2. The V gene's germline CDR1 is MGHRA and CDR2 YSYEKL. This CDR3 is 17 amino acids long. J was trimmed by 5 bases and V by 0 bases; bases with no gene match: 9. In nucleotides, the CDR3 is TGCGCCAGCAGCCAAGATCTAGCGAGCGGGGGAAACAATGAGCAGTTCTTC. Protein sequence: CASSQDLASGGNNEQFF.

The chain carries TRBV7-9 and TRBJ1-4; TRBD1 aligns across 7 bases. CDR3 size: 14 residues. The trim removed 6 bases at V and 8 bases at J, leaving 9 bases unmatched. Germline-derived CDR1 and CDR2 are SEHNR and FQNEAQ (reference sequence). CDR3 bases: TGTGCCAGCAGTCAGCAGGGGGTCAAAGAAAAACTGTTTTTT. It encodes CASSQQGVKEKLFF.

The CDR3 loop reads CASSLSGEHYNEQFF. CDR3 in DNA: TGTGCCAGCAGCTTGAGCGGGGAACACTACAATGAGCAGTTCTTC. The J gene is TRBJ2-1, the V gene TRBV14; TRBD2 aligns across 7 bases. Germline CDR1 is SGHDN and CDR2 is FVKESK. The V gene end was trimmed by 5 bases and the J gene end by 3 bases; junction bases not matched to a gene: 7. This CDR3 is 15 amino acids long.

V usage is TRBV5-5 and J usage is TRBJ2-2; 7 bases agree with TRBD2. Germline CDR1 reads SGHKS; CDR2 reads YYEKEE (reference sequence). CDR3 length: 15 residues. After removal of 0 bases from V and 5 bases from J, the junction contained 4 bases not matched to a gene. The CDR3 sequence: CASSLAGGGTGELFF. As DNA, the CDR3 is TGTGCCAGCAGCTTGGCCGGGGGAGGGACCGGGGAGCTGTTTTTT.

The rearrangement joins TRBV6-1 to TRBJ1-5; 7 bases are shared with TRBD1. V shed 2 bases and J 3 bases; nucleotides not matched to a gene: 4. The germline V gene encodes CDR1 MNHNS and CDR2 SASEGT. This CDR3 spans 15 amino acids. The CDR3 DNA is TGTGCCAGCAGTGAACAAGACAGGGCCAATCAGCCCCAGCATTTT. Translation: CASSEQDRANQPQHF.

The genes are TRBV21-1 and TRBJ2-7; whether TRBD1, the table's D call, matches the DNA was not checked. TRBV21-1 is a listed pseudogene. This CDR3 spans 17 amino acids. DNA for the CDR3: TGTGCCAGCAGCAAAGCGCTTGTGGGACAGGTACCTTACGAGCAGTACTTC. It translates to CASSKALVGQVPYEQYF.

CDR3: CASSQDEHYSPDTQYF. As DNA, the CDR3 is TGTGCCAGCAGCCAAGACGAACACTACTCCCCAGATACGCAGTATTTT. This sequence joins TRBV3-1 (or the pseudogene TRBV3-2) and TRBJ2-3; D is undetermined. V was cut by 0 bases and J by 4 bases, with 14 bases left in between. The CDR3 runs to 16 residues. CDR1 is LGHDT, CDR2 YNNKEL, per germline (reference sequence).

This clone was found a few times. The chain links TRBV25-1 to TRBJ2-1, with TRBD2 matching 15 bases. The CDR3 is 18 residues long. The junction had 6 bases not matched to a gene; V was cut back by 2 bases and J by 4 bases. Germline V lookup: CDR1 MGHDK, CDR2 SYGVNS. CDR3 nucleotides: TGTGCCAGCAGTGAAAGAGTCGGGACTAGCGGGGGGTACAATGAGCAGTTCTTC. Residues: CASSERVGTSGGYNEQFF.

The rearrangement joins TRBV20-1 to TRBJ1-2; 8 nucleotides match TRBD1. The germline V gene has CDR1 DFQATT and CDR2 SNEGSKA (reference sequence). V gave up 3 bases and J gave up 4 bases; unmatched junction bases: 4. CDR3 length: 13 residues. CDR3 amino acids: CSASYTGGYGYTF. CDR3 coding DNA: TGCAGTGCTAGTTATACAGGGGGCTATGGCTACACCTTC.

The chain carries TRBV6-5 and TRBJ2-1; TRBD1 matches 8 bases. Losses at the gene ends were 7 bases for V and 8 bases for J; bases not matched to a gene: 4. The CDR3 is made up of 12 amino acids. CDR1 is MNHEY and CDR2 is SVGAGI in the germline V gene. The CDR3 DNA reads TGTGCCAGCAAGGGACAGGCCGATGAGCAGTTCTTC. Translated, it gives CASKGQADEQFF.

This clone occurred once. The V and J genes are TRBV5-6 and TRBJ2-7; 11 bases line up with TRBD2. In germline, CDR1 is SGHDT, CDR2 YYEEEE. J was trimmed by 1 base and V by 3 bases; bases with no gene match: 3. This CDR3 contains 15 residues. CDR3 amino acids: CASSSGTSGSYEQYF. Here the CDR3 DNA reads TGTGCCAGCAGCTCCGGGACTAGCGGATCCTACGAGCAGTACTTC.

The table lists this clone with a count of one. V is TRBV3-1 (or the pseudogene TRBV3-2) and J is TRBJ2-1; D gene ambiguous. The CDR3 contains 14 residues. With 4 bases removed from V and 4 bases from J, the gap between germline ends came to 11 bases. Germline V gives CDR1 LGHDT, CDR2 YNNKEL (reference sequence). CDR3 residues: CASSPSIGYNEQFF. CDR3 coding DNA: TGTGCCAGCAGCCCTAGTATCGGGTACAATGAGCAGTTCTTC.

This rearrangement joins TRBV3-1 (or the pseudogene TRBV3-2) to TRBJ2-5; 15 bases are a match to TRBD2. This CDR3 is built from 16 residues. Germline CDR1 reads LGHDT; CDR2 reads YNNKEL (reference sequence). J was trimmed by 2 bases and V by 6 bases; bases with no gene match: 4. This CDR3 is CASRRGLAGGQETQYF. CDR3 DNA sequence: TGTGCCAGCAGACGCGGACTAGCGGGGGGGCAAGAGACCCAGTACTTC.

This clone was detected only a few times. CDR3 sequence reads: CASSRGQQETQYF. In DNA, the CDR3 is TGTGCCAGCAGCCGCGGACAGCAAGAGACCCAGTACTTC. The gene calls are TRBV7-9 and TRBJ2-5; D might be TRBD1 (6 bases). V was clipped by 5 bases and J by 2 bases, with 9 bases between them. There are 13 residues in the CDR3. Germline V gives CDR1 SEHNR, CDR2 FQNEAQ (reference sequence).

The V and J genes are TRBV30 and TRBJ1-4, with 9 bases matching TRBD1. Unmatched junction bases numbered 12, after V lost 5 bases and J lost 8 bases. Germline V CDR1 and CDR2: GTSNPN, SVGIG (reference sequence). The CDR3 is 15 residues long. CDR3 amino acids: CAWEYPGQGEEKLFF. The CDR3 DNA reads TGTGCCTGGGAGTATCCGGGACAGGGAGAAGAAAAACTGTTTTTT.

This chain links TRBV7-9 with TRBJ2-3, with 7 bases lining up with TRBD1. Trimming at V came to 5 bases and at J to 3 bases, leaving 8 bases not matched to a gene. The germline V gene has CDR1 SEHNR and CDR2 FQNEAQ (reference sequence). The length of the CDR3 is 15 residues. CDR3 in amino acids: CASSPDREGTDTQYF. As DNA, the CDR3 is TGTGCCAGCAGCCCCGACAGGGAAGGAACAGATACGCAGTATTTT.

This sequence joins TRBV7-3 and TRBJ2-7, with 7 bases identical to TRBD2. This CDR3 contains 13 residues. The trim removed 4 bases at V and 6 bases at J, leaving 6 bases unmatched. Germline V gene sequence: CDR1 SGHTA, CDR2 FQGTGA. CDR3 sequence: CASSSRRGSEQYF. For the CDR3, the DNA is TGTGCCAGCAGCTCCCGGCGGGGGAGCGAGCAGTACTTC.

The rearrangement uses TRBV7-9 and TRBJ1-1; 7 bases fit TRBD1. This CDR3 has 15 amino acids. The J segment lost 1 base and the V segment lost 5 bases, leaving 7 bases of the junction unmatched. CDR1 and CDR2 from the germline V gene are SEHNR and FQNEAQ (reference sequence). CDR3 bases: TGTGCCAGCAGCCAGAGTCAGGGGGGGAACACTGAAGCTTTCTTT. Residues: CASSQSQGGNTEAFF.

The gene calls are TRBV28 and TRBJ2-7, with a tentative D call TRBD1 (5 bases). This CDR3 is built from 13 residues. Germline lookup yields CDR1 MDHEN and CDR2 SYDVKM. V was cut by 6 bases and J by 3 bases, with 12 bases left in between. Written as DNA, the CDR3 is TGTGCCAGCAGATTTACAGGAGACTACGAGCAGTACTTC. This sequence encodes CASRFTGDYEQYF.